The 2 T cell receptor beta chains reported below all come from one sample, sequenced in a study of T cell responses to AZD1222 COVID-19 vaccine (dated by TCRdb to the early 2020s). This specimen's time point label, interpreted: about 28 days (+/-7) after the second vaccine dose. The method was the immunoSEQ multiplex PCR assay. TCRdb took over this immuneACCESS table, retaining in-frame rearrangements with V and J assigned. Such tables are incomplete; in checked studies, under half of the missing clones stem from an unresolved V gene, and the remainder is unexplained. Here the sample has 95,000 to 110,000 clones; over 80% occur a single time. The leading ten clones occupy 8% to 9.5% of the sample. The starting material was peripheral blood, obtained 28 days after the second AZD1222 dose. The origin of the receptors is an adult who received the AZD1222 COVID-19 vaccine.

The chain is built from TRBV9 and TRBJ2-7, with 10 bases aligning to TRBD1. Per germline, CDR1 SGDLS and CDR2 YYNGEE. The CDR3 loop spans 16 amino acids. Unmatched junction bases numbered 10, after V lost 5 bases and J lost 2 bases. This CDR3 is CASSPKAGTGAYEQYF. The DNA of the CDR3 is TGTGCCAGCAGTCCTAAAGCCGGGACAGGGGCCTACGAGCAGTACTTC.

The gene calls are TRBV5-1 and TRBJ1-2; TRBD1 matches at 10 bases. Germline V gene data show CDR1 as SGHRS and CDR2 as YFSETQ. J lost 7 bases, V lost 0 bases, and 3 bases had no gene match. The CDR3 contains 14 residues. The CDR3 loop reads CASSLETGGSGYTF. DNA for the CDR3: TGCGCCAGCAGCTTGGAGACAGGGGGCTCTGGCTACACCTTC.